This paragraph reports one TCR beta chain. The sample originates from a study of T cell repertoires in cytomegalovirus infection. Germline V gene sequence: CDR1 SGDLS, CDR2 YYNGEE. V gave up 4 bases and J gave up 1 base, with 13 bases separating them. CDR3 length equals 15 residues. In TCRdb, the reads were re-called with MiXCR into one record per CDR3 protein. The sample includes hundreds of thousands of distinct CDR3 sequences, about 5.9% of them seen just once. The sequencing input was PBMCs. This receptor was identified in a human donor in good health (CMV status not recorded). Some clones in this sample may be carry-over from other donors' samples. The chain is built from TRBV9 and TRBJ2-3; D remains unclear. The CDR3: CASSPLSLGTDTQYF. DNA for the CDR3: TGTGCCAGCAGCCCTCTATCCCTCGGCACAGATACGCAGTATTTT. Together with reference TRBV9 and TRBJ2-3, the CDR3 gives the full variable domain: DSGVTQTPKHLITATGQRVTLRCSPRSGDLSVYWYQQSLDQGLQFLIQYYNGEERAKGNILERFSAQQFPDLHSELNLSSLELGDSALYFCASSPLSLGTDTQYFGPGTRLTVL.